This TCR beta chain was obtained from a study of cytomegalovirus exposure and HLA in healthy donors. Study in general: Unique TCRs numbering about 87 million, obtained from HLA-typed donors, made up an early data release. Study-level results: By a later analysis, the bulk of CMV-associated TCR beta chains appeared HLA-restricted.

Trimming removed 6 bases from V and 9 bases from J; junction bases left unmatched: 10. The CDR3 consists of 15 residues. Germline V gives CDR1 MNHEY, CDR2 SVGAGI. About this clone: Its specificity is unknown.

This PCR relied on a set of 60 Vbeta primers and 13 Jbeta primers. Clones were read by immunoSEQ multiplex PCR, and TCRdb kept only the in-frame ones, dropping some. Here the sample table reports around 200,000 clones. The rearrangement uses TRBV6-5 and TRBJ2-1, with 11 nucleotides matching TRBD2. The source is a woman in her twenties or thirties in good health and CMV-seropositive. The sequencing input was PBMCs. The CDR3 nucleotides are TGTGCCAGCAGCGCGGGACTAGCGGAAGTCGGTGAGCAGTTCTTC. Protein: CASSAGLAEVGEQFF.